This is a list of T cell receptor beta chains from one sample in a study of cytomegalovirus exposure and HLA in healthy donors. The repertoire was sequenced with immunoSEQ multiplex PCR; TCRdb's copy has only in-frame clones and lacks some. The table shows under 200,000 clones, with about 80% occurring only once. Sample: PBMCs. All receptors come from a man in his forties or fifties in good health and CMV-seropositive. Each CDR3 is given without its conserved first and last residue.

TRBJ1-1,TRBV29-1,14,SVEGPGTLMNTEAF
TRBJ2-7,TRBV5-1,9,ASSSTYEQY
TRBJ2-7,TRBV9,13,ASSVWTGGFDEQY
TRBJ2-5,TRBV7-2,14,ASSYRTGGYRETQY
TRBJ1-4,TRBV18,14,ASSRGPGGNDEKLF
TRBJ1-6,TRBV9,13,ASSVGPGGDSPLH
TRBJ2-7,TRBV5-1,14,ASSLPLTTGGDEQY
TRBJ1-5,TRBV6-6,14,ASSSDRVSSNQPQH
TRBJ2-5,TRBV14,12,ASSQRGGWETQY
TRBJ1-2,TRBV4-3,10,ASSQAGYGYT
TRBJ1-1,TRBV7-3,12,ASSRMGGNTEAF
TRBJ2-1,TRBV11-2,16,ASSLGGTSGGAYNEQF
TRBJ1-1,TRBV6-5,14,ASSSYRGPRDTEAF
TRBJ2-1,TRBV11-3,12,ASSLDSLAGEQF
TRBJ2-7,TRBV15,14,ATSRDSSRRAYEQY
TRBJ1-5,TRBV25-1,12,ASSENRGDQPQH
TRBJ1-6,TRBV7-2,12,ASRGSGNNSPLH
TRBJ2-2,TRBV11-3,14,ASSPGTRVNTGELF
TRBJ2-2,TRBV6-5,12,ASRAGGTTGELL
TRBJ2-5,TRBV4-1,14,ASSKLAGGLEETQY
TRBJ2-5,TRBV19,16,ASKRGTSGGQYQETQY
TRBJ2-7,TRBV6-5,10,ASTGDSYEQY
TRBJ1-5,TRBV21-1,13,ASSKVADPNQPQH
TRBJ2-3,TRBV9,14,ASSVGVGGSIDTQY
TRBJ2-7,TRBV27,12,ASSLVGGQSEQY
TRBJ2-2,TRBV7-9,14,ASSFPGLINTGELF
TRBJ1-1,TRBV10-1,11,ASRKDRRAEAF
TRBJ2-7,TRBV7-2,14,ASSEAGGGSTYEQY